Included here is one T cell receptor (beta chain) sequence, with context. TCRdb's copy holds only in-frame clones and misses some; the assay was immunoSEQ multiplex PCR. The sample carries tens of thousands of clones, around 94% recorded once. The data were obtained in a study of PD-1 blockade in classical Hodgkin lymphoma. This CDR3 has 12 residues. Deletions cut 1 base from V and 5 bases from J, with 4 bases between. CDR1 LNHNV and CDR2 YYDKDF come from the germline V gene (reference sequence). Time point meaning: newly diagnosed, previously untreated cHL patient sample. The receptor comes from a human donor with classical Hodgkin lymphoma. Material: peripheral blood mononuclear cells (PBMCs). This chain uses TRBV15 with TRBJ2-3, with no clear D. The CDR3 region is CATSRGRDTQYF. The CDR3 region has the DNA TGTGCCACCAGCAGAGGTAGAGATACGCAGTATTTT.